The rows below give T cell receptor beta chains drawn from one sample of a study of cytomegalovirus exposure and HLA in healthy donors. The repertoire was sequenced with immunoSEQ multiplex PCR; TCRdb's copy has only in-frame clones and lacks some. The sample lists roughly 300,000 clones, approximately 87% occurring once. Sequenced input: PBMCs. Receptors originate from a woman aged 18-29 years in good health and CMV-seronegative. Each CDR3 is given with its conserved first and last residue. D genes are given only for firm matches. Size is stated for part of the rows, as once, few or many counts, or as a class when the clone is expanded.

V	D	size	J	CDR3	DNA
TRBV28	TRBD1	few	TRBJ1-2	CASSSRGTGRNYGYTF	TGTGCCAGCAGTTCAAGAGGGACAGGGAGGAACTATGGCTACACCTTC
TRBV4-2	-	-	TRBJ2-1	CASSQGLVRTTRFGNEQFF	TGTGCCAGCAGCCAAGGGTTAGTTAGGACTACTCGTTTTGGCAATGAGCAGTTCTTC
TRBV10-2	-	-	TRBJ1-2	CASSLGGAGYTF	TGCGCCAGCAGCCTAGGGGGGGCTGGCTACACCTTC
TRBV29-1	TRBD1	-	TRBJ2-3	CSVSGTGVADTQYF	TGCAGCGTTTCCGGGACAGGGGTGGCAGATACGCAGTATTTT
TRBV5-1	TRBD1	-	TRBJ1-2	CASSYAGTGDGGYTF	TGCGCCAGCAGCTACGCCGGGACAGGGGACGGTGGCTACACCTTC
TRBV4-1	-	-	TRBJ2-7	CASSQGIGVGTYEQYF	TGCGCCAGCAGCCAAGGGATCGGGGTGGGAACCTACGAGCAGTACTTC
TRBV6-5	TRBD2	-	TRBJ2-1	CASSYSTSGRVDEQFF	TGTGCCAGCAGTTACTCAACTAGCGGGAGGGTAGATGAGCAGTTCTTC
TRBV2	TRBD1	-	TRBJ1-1	CASSLDRGAMNTEAFF	TGTGCCAGCAGCTTGGACAGGGGGGCGATGAACACTGAAGCTTTCTTT
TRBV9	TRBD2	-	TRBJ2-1	CASSGTSGMNEQFF	TGTGCCAGTAGCGGGACTAGCGGGATGAATGAGCAGTTCTTC
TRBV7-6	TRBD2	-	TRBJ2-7	CASSPGTSGRFEQYF	TGTGCCAGCAGCCCAGGGACTAGCGGGAGGTTCGAGCAGTACTTC
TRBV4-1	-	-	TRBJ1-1	CASSHNRQAGTEAFF	TGCGCCAGCAGCCACAATCGACAGGCTGGCACTGAAGCTTTCTTT
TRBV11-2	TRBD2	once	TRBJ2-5	CASSLGAGGHTGETQYF	TGTGCCAGCAGCTTAGGAGCGGGAGGTCATACGGGGGAGACCCAGTACTTC
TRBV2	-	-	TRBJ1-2	CASRVQGLRYGYTF	TGTGCCAGCAGAGTTCAGGGGTTACGATATGGCTACACCTTC
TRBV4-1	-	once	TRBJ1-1	CASSQDGGNTEAFF	TGCGCCAGCAGCCAAGATGGAGGAAACACTGAAGCTTTCTTT
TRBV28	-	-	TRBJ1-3	CASSLGGSRNTIYF	TGTGCCAGCAGTCTAGGGGGTTCGCGGAACACCATATATTTT
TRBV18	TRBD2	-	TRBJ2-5	CASSSQRERDQYF	TGTGCCAGCTCATCCCAGCGGGAGCGCGACCAGTACTTC
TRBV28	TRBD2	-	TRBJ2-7	CASSLLAGGTYEQYF	TGTGCCAGCAGTTTATTGGCGGGAGGTACCTACGAGCAGTACTTC
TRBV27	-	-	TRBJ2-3	CASSLISTDTQYF	TGTGCCAGCAGTTTGATTAGCACCGATACGCAGTATTTT
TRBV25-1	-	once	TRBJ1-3	CASSGYSGNTIYF	TGTGCCAGCAGTGGCTACTCTGGAAACACCATATATTTT
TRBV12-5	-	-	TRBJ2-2	CASGLDSTGELFF	TGTGCTAGTGGTTTGGACAGCACCGGGGAGCTGTTTTTT
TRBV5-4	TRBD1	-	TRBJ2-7	CASSRDSKLRYEQYF	TGTGCCAGCAGCCGGGACAGCAAGCTTCGCTACGAGCAGTACTTC
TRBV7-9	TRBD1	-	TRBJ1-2	CASSQTGGAYGYTF	TGTGCCAGCAGTCAAACAGGGGGCGCGTATGGCTACACCTTC
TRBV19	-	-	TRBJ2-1	CASSERSGNDLYNEQFF	TGTGCCAGTAGTGAGCGGAGCGGTAATGACCTCTACAATGAGCAGTTCTTC
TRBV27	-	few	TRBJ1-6	CASSFLGEPLHF	TGTGCCAGCAGTTTTTTAGGGGAACCCCTCCACTTT
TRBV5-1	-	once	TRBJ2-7	CASSTDNSAYEQYF	TGCGCCAGCAGCACCGACAATTCAGCCTACGAGCAGTACTTC
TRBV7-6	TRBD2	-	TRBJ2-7	CASSYGTSGSIYEQYF	TGTGCCAGCAGCTATGGGACTAGCGGATCCATCTACGAGCAGTACTTC
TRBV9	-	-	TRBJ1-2	CASSVEGRGDYGYTF	TGTGCCAGCAGCGTAGAGGGCAGGGGAGACTATGGCTACACCTTC
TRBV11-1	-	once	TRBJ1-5	CASSSRGSNQPQHF	TGTGCCAGCAGCTCTAGGGGTAGCAATCAGCCCCAGCATTTT
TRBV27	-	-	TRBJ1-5	CASSSLQGASNQPQHF	TGTGCCAGCAGTTCGTTACAGGGTGCTAGCAATCAGCCCCAGCATTTT
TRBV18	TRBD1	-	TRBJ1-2	CASSPSRDRVSWDGYTF	TGTGCCAGCTCACCTAGCCGGGACAGGGTATCATGGGATGGCTACACCTTC
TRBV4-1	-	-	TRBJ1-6	CASSQDNGNNSPLHF	TGCGCCAGCAGCCAAGATAACGGGAATAATTCACCCCTCCACTTT
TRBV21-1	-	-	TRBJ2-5	CARFPRDSDQETQYF	TGTGCCAGATTCCCCCGGGACAGTGATCAAGAGACCCAGTACTTC
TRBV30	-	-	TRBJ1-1	CAWRTSQRGWVNTEAFF	TGTGCCTGGAGAACTTCTCAACGGGGGTGGGTGAACACTGAAGCTTTCTTT
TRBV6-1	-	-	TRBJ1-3	CASSDPRVEMRNTIYF	TGTGCCAGCAGTGATCCCAGGGTTGAGATGAGAAACACCATATATTTT
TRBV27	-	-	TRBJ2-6	CASSLETPRAWGDSGANVLTF	TGTGCCAGCAGTTTAGAAACCCCCCGAGCTTGGGGGGACTCTGGGGCCAACGTCCTGACTTTC
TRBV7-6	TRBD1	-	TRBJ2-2	CASSNRPGQGGTGELFF	TGTGCCAGCAGCAACCGACCGGGACAGGGCGGCACCGGGGAGCTGTTTTTT
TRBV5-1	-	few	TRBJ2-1	CASSLDNAREQFF	TGCGCCAGCAGCTTGGACAATGCACGTGAGCAGTTCTTC
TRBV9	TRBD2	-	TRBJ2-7	CASSAGTSGRELHEQYF	TGTGCCAGCAGCGCCGGGACTAGCGGGAGGGAACTCCACGAGCAGTACTTC